The following is a T cell receptor (beta chain) sequence with its context. Its antigen remains unknown. From the 120-subject validation cohort, which was separate from the roughly 680-subject first cohort, the donors were drawn. The data were obtained in a study of cytomegalovirus exposure and HLA in healthy donors. Across the study: It was reported in a later analysis that the 120 or so validation repertoires used the same platform as the approximately 650 first-cohort repertoires.

Study-wide points: Using the classifier, cytomegalovirus status was reportedly diagnosed with high specificity and sensitivity.

TCRdb keeps only in-frame clones here, not all; method: immunoSEQ multiplex PCR. The table records over 130,000 clones, around 86% of them present only once. This clonotype was sampled from a man younger than 35 in good health and CMV-seropositive. Sample: PBMCs.

CDR3 bases: TGTGCCAGCAGAGCTTGGGGGGACACCGGGGAGCTGTTTTTT. Protein: CASRAWGDTGELFF. The chain has TRBV6-5 and TRBJ2-2, with D perhaps TRBD2 (6 bases). The CDR3 totals 14 residues. Trimming removed 6 bases from V and 3 bases from J, with 11 bases in between. From germline, CDR1 is MNHEY and CDR2 SVGAGI.